A selection of T cell receptor beta chains follows, all from one sample in a study of blood T cells in healthy people across ages. Each CDR3 protein is one row after TCRdb ran MiXCR on the 5' RACE reads. The sample includes over a million distinct CDR3 sequences, 35% to 45% of them seen just once. Sequenced input: blood. These TCRs come from a woman aged 18-35 years in good health. The CDR3 runs from the conserved cysteine through the conserved F or W. Fields, in order: D gene, clone size, J gene, V gene, CDR3 protein. The D gene is left open where the match is weak. Expanded clones are given a class, and other clones once, few, many or no size at all.

TRBD1 once TRBJ1-2 TRBV27 CASSGTALNNYGYTF
. few TRBJ1-2 TRBV5-1 CASSLPSPEFYGYTF
. . TRBJ2-7 TRBV6-6 CASSYFGGGGSYEQYF
TRBD1 . TRBJ2-5 TRBV6-2/TRBV6-3 CASSGDRETQYF
. . TRBJ2-1 TRBV12-3/TRBV12-4 CASSYRVETQFF
TRBD1 . TRBJ1-4 TRBV4-1 CASGDRGTNEKLFF
TRBD1 . TRBJ1-1 TRBV9 CASSIRGQGNTEAFF
. . TRBJ2-7 TRBV28 CASSFGRGRTYEQYF
. . TRBJ2-1 TRBV4-2 CVSSQTGTNNEQFF
. many TRBJ2-3 TRBV7-2 CASSYVDTQYF
TRBD2 few TRBJ2-3 TRBV20-1 CSARARLAGGFNTQYF
TRBD2 many TRBJ2-1 TRBV5-1 CASSSGTSGYNEQFF
TRBD2 . TRBJ2-1 TRBV11-2 CASSLDRGGRSYNERYF
. . TRBJ2-1 TRBV11-2 CASSYALLLEQFF
. . TRBJ2-1 TRBV5-1 CTSSSRRGVSYNEQFF
. . TRBJ1-4 TRBV15 CATSSSGFADPKLFF
. few TRBJ2-7 TRBV25-1 CASSGGTRAYEQYF
. few TRBJ2-3 TRBV18 CASSPQDIQYF
. . TRBJ2-7 TRBV14 CASSPPGVKRSYEQYF
TRBD1 few TRBJ2-7 TRBV28 CATRTGTAYEQYF
TRBD1 few TRBJ1-2 TRBV5-1 CASSLEFPDRNYGYTF
TRBD1 . TRBJ1-1 TRBV28 CASSTRGVTEAFF
. . TRBJ1-5 TRBV20-1 CSARQTGTRSQPQHF
. . TRBJ2-7 TRBV6-5 CASSKDRSTYEQYF
. few TRBJ2-3 TRBV12-3/TRBV12-4 CASSWLGGIGDTDTQYF
TRBD1 . TRBJ2-5 TRBV6-5 CASSYFGTGGETQYF
. . TRBJ1-6 TRBV19 CASSIARGNSPLHF
. . TRBJ1-2 TRBV10-3 CAISVYAGTADYGYTF
TRBD2 . TRBJ2-1 TRBV4-2 CASSQVPSGWDEQFF
TRBD2 . TRBJ2-4 TRBV2 CASRERESNIQYF
. . TRBJ1-1 TRBV11-3 CASSNRDTEAFF
. . TRBJ1-1 TRBV18 CASSPREGLNTEAFF
. few TRBJ1-1 TRBV20-1 CSARPRDTYFF
. few TRBJ1-2 TRBV12-3/TRBV12-4 CASSRQESGYGYTF
. few TRBJ2-7 TRBV7-2 CASSSQGGERYEQYF
TRBD2 . TRBJ2-1 TRBV20-1 CSAPGTSGGADEQFF
TRBD1 . TRBJ1-2 TRBV20-1 CSARGAGTGDVGYTF
. few TRBJ2-4 TRBV15 CATSRDSGKNIQYF
TRBD2 . TRBJ2-3 TRBV5-1 CASSAPLAGGADTQYF
TRBD2 . TRBJ2-2 TRBV7-2 CASSILTSDTGELFF